This TCR beta chain comes out of a study of cytomegalovirus exposure and HLA in healthy donors. Study findings and constraints: The study designated 150 to 200 TCR beta chains cytomegalovirus-associated. Productive status was seen about 87% or about 30% of the time for most TCR beta V segments in an earlier analysis. The study assumed roughly uniform donor sequencing depth for presence/absence analyses.

CDR1 and CDR2 (germline): SEHNR, FQNEAQ (reference sequence). The ends lost 5 bases at V and 3 bases at J; junction bases unmatched: 7. This CDR3 has 15 residues. Primers included in the PCR were 60 Vbeta and 13 Jbeta primers. Sequencing used immunoSEQ multiplex PCR; TCRdb keeps in-frame clones, though not all of them. The table shows 150,000 or so clones, with 78% occurring only once. With regard to this clone: Its antigen remains unidentified.

The sequence was collected from a man aged 40-49 years in good health and CMV-seropositive. The J gene is TRBJ2-7, the V gene TRBV7-9; TRBD1 matches at 10 bases. The sequencing sample was made of PBMCs. The CDR3 coding sequence is TGTGCCAGCAGCCATCCCGGGACAGGGGACTACGAGCAGTACTTC. Encoded protein: CASSHPGTGDYEQYF. The full variable domain, in which reference TRBV7-9 and TRBJ2-7 provide the parts outside the CDR3, is DTGVSQNPRHKITKRGQNVTFRCDPISEHNRLYWYRQTLGQGPEFLTYFQNEAQLEKSRLLSDRFSAERPKGSFSTLEIQRTEQGDSAMYLCASSHPGTGDYEQYFGPGTRLTVT.